This T cell receptor (beta chain) was obtained from a study of early T cells in non-severe SARS-CoV-2 infection. Study at large: Sequencing targeted bulk RNA from unsorted whole blood, leaving chains unpaired.

Individual cDNA molecules each received unique molecular identifiers attached to them. Each CDR3 protein gets one entry after TCRdb re-called the 5' RACE reads with MiXCR. The sample holds about 28,000 distinct CDR3 sequences, about 4.3% seen once. This clonotype was observed many times. Its antigen is unknown. Germline V gives CDR1 KGHDR, CDR2 SFDVKD. The V gene lost 7 bases and the J gene lost 6 bases, with 9 bases spanning the gap. The CDR3 runs to 12 residues. Study results and limitations: The study's VDJdb matching favored anti-spike CD8 responses and missed private and CD4 specificities.

The genes are TRBV24-1 and TRBJ2-1; D possibly uses TRBD1 or TRBD2 (6 bases each). The specimen was whole blood, collected at baseline. This receptor was obtained from an adult who was a healthcare worker with PCR-confirmed SARS-CoV-2 infection or an uninfected control (not recorded which). CDR3 sequence reads: CATRKGGNEQFF. The CDR3 region has the DNA TGTGCCACCAGGAAGGGGGGCAATGAGCAGTTCTTC.